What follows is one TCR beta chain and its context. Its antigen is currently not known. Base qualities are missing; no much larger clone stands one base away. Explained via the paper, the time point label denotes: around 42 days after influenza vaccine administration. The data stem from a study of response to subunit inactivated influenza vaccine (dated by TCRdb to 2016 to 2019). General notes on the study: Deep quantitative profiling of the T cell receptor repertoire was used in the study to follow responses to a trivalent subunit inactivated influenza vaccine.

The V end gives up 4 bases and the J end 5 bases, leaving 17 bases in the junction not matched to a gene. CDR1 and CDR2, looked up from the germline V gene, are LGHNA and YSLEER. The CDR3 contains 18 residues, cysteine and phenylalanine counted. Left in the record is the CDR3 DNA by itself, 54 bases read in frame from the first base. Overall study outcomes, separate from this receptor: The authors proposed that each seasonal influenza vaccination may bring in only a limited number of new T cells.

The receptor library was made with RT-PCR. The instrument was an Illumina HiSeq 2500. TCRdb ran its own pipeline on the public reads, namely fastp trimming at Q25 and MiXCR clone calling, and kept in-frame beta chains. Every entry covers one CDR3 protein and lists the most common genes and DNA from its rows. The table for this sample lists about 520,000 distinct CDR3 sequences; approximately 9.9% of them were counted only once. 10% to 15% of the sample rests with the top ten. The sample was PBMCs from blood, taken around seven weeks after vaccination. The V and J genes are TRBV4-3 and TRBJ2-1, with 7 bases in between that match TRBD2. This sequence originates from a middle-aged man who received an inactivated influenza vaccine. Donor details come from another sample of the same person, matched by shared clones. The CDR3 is CASSRGGGAWLAHNEQFF. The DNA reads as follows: TGCGCCAGCAGCCGCGGGGGTGGGGCTTGGCTAGCTCACAATGAGCAGTTCTTC.